The 8 T cell receptor beta chains listed next were all sequenced from one sample in a study of control samples from healthy donors and cancer patients (TCRdb year 2020). The receptor library was made with the immunoSEQ multiplex PCR assay. In TCRdb, the immuneACCESS table is reduced to in-frame sequences with V and J assigned. These tables do not hold every clone; where another copy was compared, an unresolved V gene accounts for under half, and the others remain unexplained. This sample lists about 29,000 clones; nearly 90% were detected once. The ten largest clones add up to about 4.3% of the sample. Input material: formalin-fixed, paraffin-embedded tissue. These receptors all come from a female donor with melanoma.

The genes are TRBV5-1 and TRBJ2-5; D is ambiguous. The germline V and J ends were trimmed by 1 base and 5 bases, with 9 bases remaining between them. The CDR3 spans 13 residues. Per the germline V gene, CDR1 is SGHRS and CDR2 is YFSETQ. CDR3 nucleotide sequence: TGCGCCAGCAGCTTGCTCGTGGCTGAGACCCAGTACTTC. As protein: CASSLLVAETQYF.

This CDR3 reads CASSEAGIGYGYTF. CDR3 bases: TGTGCCAGCAGCGAGGCAGGGATAGGCTATGGCTACACCTTC. This rearrangement joins TRBV2 to TRBJ1-2; tentative D call: TRBD1 (5 bases). Germline assignment: CDR1 SNHLY and CDR2 FYNNEI. The germline V and J ends were trimmed by 6 bases and 4 bases, with 15 bases remaining between them. The CDR3 spans 14 residues.

This clone has just a few counts. This chain uses TRBV19 with TRBJ1-5; perhaps TRBD1 as D (5 bases). The CDR3 spans 14 residues. The V end was cut by 1 base, the J end by 6 bases, with 10 bases between. Germline V gene lookup returns CDR1 LNHDA and CDR2 SQIVND (reference sequence). CDR3 loop: CASSIVQGTQPQHF. The CDR3 nucleotides are TGTGCCAGTAGTATAGTCCAGGGAACTCAGCCCCAGCATTTT.

V is TRBV6-6 and J is TRBJ2-5; 7 nucleotides match TRBD1. Germline CDR1 MNHNY, CDR2 SVGAGI (reference sequence). The ends lost 5 bases at V and 5 bases at J; junction bases unmatched: 5. CDR3 size: 13 residues. This CDR3 is CASSPQGMETQYF. DNA of the CDR3: TGTGCCAGCAGTCCACAGGGGATGGAGACCCAGTACTTC.

CDR3 region: CASSPDRTGGYNEQFF. The CDR3 nucleotides read TGTGCCAGCAGCCCCGACAGGACAGGGGGGTACAATGAGCAGTTCTTC. This chain uses TRBV5-4 with TRBJ2-1, with TRBD1 matching over 10 bases. V shed 4 bases, J shed 4 bases, and the junction held 8 bases outside the gene matches. The CDR3 has 16 residues. CDR1 and CDR2 (germline): SGHNT, YYREEE (reference sequence). Drawing the rest from reference TRBV5-4 and TRBJ2-1, the complete variable domain is ETGVTQSPTHLIKTRGQQVTLRCSSQSGHNTVSWYQQALGQGPQFIFQYYREEENGRGNFPPRFSGLQFPNYSSELNVNALELDDSALYLCASSPDRTGGYNEQFFGPGTRLTVL.

V and J are TRBV9 and TRBJ1-2; TRBD1 aligns across 8 bases. The CDR3 sequence is 14 residues long. CDR1 and CDR2 from the germline V gene are SGDLS and YYNGEE. J gave up 6 bases and V 4 bases, and 8 bases lay outside the gene matches. CDR3 region: CASSKTTGDDGYTF. CDR3 coding DNA: TGTGCCAGCAGCAAAACGACAGGGGATGATGGCTACACCTTC.

The chain recombines TRBV7-2 with TRBJ1-2; 10 nucleotides agree with TRBD1. CDR3 size: 15 residues. Germline lookup yields CDR1 SGHTA and CDR2 FQGNSA. Unmatched junction bases numbered 4, after V lost 2 bases and J lost 4 bases. CDR3 in DNA: TGTGCCAGCAGCTTAAGGGGACAGGGGTTCTATGGCTACACCTTC. Translating it yields CASSLRGQGFYGYTF.

The chain recombines TRBV27 with TRBJ2-1; 10 nucleotides align to TRBD2. J lost 9 bases, V lost 6 bases, and 11 bases had no gene match. CDR3 length: 15 residues. Per germline, CDR1 MNHEY and CDR2 SMNVEV (reference sequence). CDR3 DNA sequence: TGTGCCAGCAGACCTCTAGCGGGAGCGGGTAGTGAGCAGTTCTTC. Translation gives CASRPLAGAGSEQFF.